One and the same sample provided the 8 T cell receptor beta chains below, sequenced in a study of blood T cell repertoires in COVID-19. TCRdb's table, derived via immunoSEQ multiplex PCR, lists solely in-frame clones and lacks some. This table holds roughly 14,000 clones, about nine tenths found once. Sequenced input: peripheral blood. The receptors derive from a human donor in a cohort sampled during active COVID-19.

The gene calls are TRBV9 and TRBJ2-3, with 8 bases matching TRBD2. J lost 4 bases, V lost 0 bases, and 1 base had no gene match. This CDR3 has 14 amino acids. CDR1 is SGDLS, CDR2 YYNGEE, per germline. The CDR3 region has the DNA TGTGCCAGCAGCGTAGCGGGGGGGCCAGATACGCAGTATTTT. Translating gives CASSVAGGPDTQYF.

This clone was recorded once. The chain carries TRBV5-4 and TRBJ2-7, with 9 bases identical to TRBD1. Unmatched junction bases numbered 5, after V lost 0 bases and J lost 7 bases. The CDR3 is made up of 14 amino acids. Germline CDR1 is SGHNT and CDR2 is YYREEE (reference sequence). CDR3 DNA: TGTGCCAGCAGCTTGGAACAGGGGGCGGGGGAGCAGTACTTC. This sequence encodes CASSLEQGAGEQYF.

This clone came up a few times. The same CDR3 is also encoded by other DNA sequences in this sample. The chain employs TRBV7-9 and TRBJ2-6, with 10 bases lining up with TRBD1. The V gene's germline CDR1 is SEHNR and CDR2 FQNEAQ (reference sequence). This CDR3 has 19 amino acids. J gave up 4 bases and V 1 base, and 10 bases lay outside the gene matches. This CDR3 is CASSLGVGTGALGANVLTF. The CDR3 coding sequence is TGTGCCAGCAGCTTAGGGGTAGGGACAGGGGCGTTGGGGGCCAACGTCCTGACTTTC.

The rearrangement links TRBV7-9 to TRBJ2-6; TRBD1 aligns across 8 bases. Germline CDR1 is SEHNR and CDR2 is FQNEAQ (reference sequence). J gave up 0 bases and V 4 bases, and 11 bases lay outside the gene matches. This CDR3 is 19 amino acids long. In nucleotides, the CDR3 is TGTGCCAGCAGCTCATCCAGGGGGCGCGTATTCTCTGGGGCCAACGTCCTGACTTTC. Its translation is CASSSSRGRVFSGANVLTF.

The chain carries TRBV5-1 and TRBJ1-2; D is ambiguous. Trimming took 5 bases from V and 6 from J, leaving 14 bases between them. In germline, CDR1 is SGHRS, CDR2 YFSETQ. This CDR3 comprises 13 residues. CDR3 nucleotide sequence: TGCGCCAGCAGTTTCGGGTATCAAGATGGCTACACCTTC. Its protein product is CASSFGYQDGYTF.

The chain joins TRBV2 to TRBJ2-5; the D gene is possibly TRBD2 (6 bases). Germline values: CDR1 SNHLY, CDR2 FYNNEI. CDR3 size: 15 residues. With 2 bases removed from V and 5 bases from J, the gap between germline ends came to 15 bases. This CDR3 is CASSERGLQIETQYF. CDR3 DNA sequence: TGTGCCAGCAGTGAAAGGGGACTGCAAATCGAGACCCAGTACTTC. The whole variable domain, filled in from reference TRBV2 and TRBJ2-5, reads EPEVTQTPSHQVTQMGQEVILRCVPISNHLYFYWYRQILGQKVEFLVSFYNNEISEKSEIFDDQFSVERPDGSNFTLKIRSTKLEDSAMYFCASSERGLQIETQYFGPGTRLLVL.

The chain combines TRBV3-1 (or the pseudogene TRBV3-2) with TRBJ2-5; a possible D gene is TRBD2 (6 bases). With 1 base removed from V and 11 bases from J, the gap between germline ends came to 14 bases. There are 13 residues in the CDR3. The germline V gene has CDR1 LGHDT and CDR2 YNNKEL (reference sequence). Written as DNA, the CDR3 is TGTGCCAGCAGCCAAGGCCCCGGGACTCCTCAGTACTTC. Translated, it gives CASSQGPGTPQYF.

This chain connects TRBV28 to TRBJ1-2, with 8 nucleotides matching TRBD1. CDR1 is MDHEN, CDR2 SYDVKM, per germline. V was clipped by 6 bases and J by 4 bases; unmatched bases: 4. The CDR3 totals 13 residues. CDR3 protein: CASREQGGYGYTF. The CDR3 DNA sequence: TGTGCCAGCAGAGAACAGGGGGGCTATGGCTACACCTTC.